The 21 T cell receptor beta chains given below trace back to one sample, sequenced in a study of T cell responses to AZD1222 COVID-19 vaccine. Clones were read by immunoSEQ multiplex PCR, and TCRdb kept only the in-frame ones, dropping some. The table has fewer than 90,000 clones, 88% seen once. Material: peripheral blood, obtained 28 days after the second AZD1222 dose. The origin of the receptors is an adult who received the AZD1222 COVID-19 vaccine.

This clone has just one count. The chain employs TRBV29-1 and TRBJ2-5, with TRBD1 matching over 8 bases. This CDR3 spans 15 amino acids. Germline CDR1 reads SQVTM; CDR2 reads ANQGSEA. The trim removed 0 bases at V and 0 bases at J, leaving 3 bases unmatched. The CDR3 DNA is TGCAGCGTTGAAGACTGGGACAGGTACCAAGAGACCCAGTACTTC. This sequence encodes CSVEDWDRYQETQYF. Full variable domain (remainder filled in from reference TRBV29-1 and TRBJ2-5): SAVISQKPSRDICQRGTSLTIQCQVDSQVTMMFWYRQQPGQSLTLIATANQGSEATYESGFVIDKFPISRPNLTFSTLTVSNMSPEDSSIYLCSVEDWDRYQETQYFGPGTRLLVL.

This clone was picked up a small number of times. The chain has TRBV2 and TRBJ2-7; 7 bases agree with TRBD1. CDR3 length equals 14 residues. J gave up 3 bases and V 8 bases, and 10 bases lay outside the gene matches. Germline CDR1 reads SNHLY; CDR2 reads FYNNEI. The CDR3: CASEPLSGGYEQYF. The DNA of the CDR3 is TGTGCCAGCGAGCCTCTCTCAGGGGGCTACGAGCAGTACTTC.

CDR3 sequence (DNA): TGTGCCAGCAGTAGCGGGACACGGAATCAGCCCCAGCATTTT. The encoded protein is CASSSGTRNQPQHF. The V and J genes are TRBV2 and TRBJ1-5, with a weak D call TRBD1 (6 bases). Germline values: CDR1 SNHLY, CDR2 FYNNEI. The germline V and J ends were trimmed by 5 bases and 4 bases, with 12 bases remaining between them. The CDR3 extends over 14 amino acids.

The chain joins TRBV7-9 to TRBJ1-2, with D unresolved. The CDR3 has 13 amino acids. In germline, CDR1 is SEHNR, CDR2 FQNEAQ (reference sequence). The V and J ends lost 3 bases and 0 bases respectively, with 5 bases between them. CDR3 sequence: CASSLGTNYGYTF. DNA for the CDR3: TGTGCCAGCAGCTTGGGCACTAACTATGGCTACACCTTC.

J is TRBJ1-1 and V is TRBV7-9; D is uncertain. Germline lookup yields CDR1 SEHNR and CDR2 FQNEAQ (reference sequence). The V and J ends lost 2 bases and 4 bases respectively, with 11 bases between them. The CDR3 totals 14 residues. In DNA, the CDR3 is TGTGCCAGCAGCTTATTAGGGAGCGTCACTGAAGCTTTCTTT. Its translation is CASSLLGSVTEAFF. The complete variable domain, with remaining parts taken from reference TRBV7-9 and TRBJ1-1, reads DTGVSQNPRHKITKRGQNVTFRCDPISEHNRLYWYRQTLGQGPEFLTYFQNEAQLEKSRLLSDRFSAERPKGSFSTLEIQRTEQGDSAMYLCASSLLGSVTEAFFGQGTRLTVV.

The rearrangement joins TRBV21-1 to TRBJ1-4. TRBV21-1 corresponds to a pseudogene. This CDR3 is 17 amino acids long. CDR3 in amino acids: CASSKTGPLGLNEKLFF. The DNA of the CDR3 is TGTGCCAGCAGCAAAACGGGGCCTTTGGGACTTAATGAAAAACTGTTTTTT.

Worth noting for this clone: The junction departs from germline at one end; a sequencing error may be responsible. V usage is TRBV7-7 and J usage is TRBJ2-1; TRBD2 matches at 8 bases. This CDR3 contains 18 residues. Looked up from germline, CDR1 is SSHAT and CDR2 is FNYEAQ (reference sequence). The CDR3 spells CASSLRRMESGRGNEQFF. In nucleotides, the CDR3 is TGTGCTAGCAGCTTACGTCGAATGGAAAGCGGGAGAGGGAATGAGCAGTTCTTC.

This clone was detected once. The V call is TRBV20-1, the J call TRBJ1-4; 7 bases agree with TRBD1. Germline CDR1 is DFQATT and CDR2 is SNEGSKA (reference sequence). This CDR3 region has 11 residues. The ends lost 6 bases at V and 14 bases at J; junction bases unmatched: 9. The CDR3 is CSAPKTGWLFF. As DNA, the CDR3 is TGCAGTGCCCCTAAGACAGGGTGGCTGTTTTTT.

The V gene is TRBV5-1, the J gene TRBJ2-5; 12 bases match TRBD2. Germline CDR1 SGHRS, CDR2 YFSETQ. The J segment lost 8 bases and the V segment lost 4 bases, leaving 6 bases of the junction unmatched. The CDR3 spans 14 residues. For the CDR3, the DNA is TGCGCCAGCAGCCCTAGCGGGAGGGGAGGAACCCAGTACTTC. This translates into CASSPSGRGGTQYF.

The V and J genes are TRBV4-2 and TRBJ2-7; 7 nucleotides match TRBD1. After removal of 6 bases from V and 4 bases from J, the junction contained 12 bases not matched to a gene. CDR3 length: 15 amino acids. Germline V gives CDR1 LGHNA, CDR2 YNFKEQ. For the CDR3, the DNA is TGTGCCAGCAGTCGACCGGGACAGCTCAGTTACGAGCAGTACTTC. This gives the protein CASSRPGQLSYEQYF.

This rearrangement joins TRBV5-4 to TRBJ1-1; D unclear. Per germline, CDR1 SGHNT and CDR2 YYREEE (reference sequence). Trimming shortened V by 2 bases and J by 4 bases, and 9 bases separated the two germline ends. The CDR3 consists of 13 residues. The CDR3 loop reads CASSFTSTTEAFF. The CDR3 DNA reads as TGTGCCAGCAGCTTCACATCCACCACTGAAGCTTTCTTT.

The V gene is TRBV11-1, the J gene TRBJ2-5; D possibly corresponds to TRBD1 (6 bases). The germline V gene has CDR1 SGHAT and CDR2 FQDESV (reference sequence). This CDR3 has 13 amino acids. V dropped 5 bases and J dropped 1 base, with 8 bases sitting between them. This CDR3 is CASSPDSQETQYF. The CDR3 nucleotides are TGTGCCAGCAGCCCGGACAGCCAAGAGACCCAGTACTTC.

In nucleotides, the CDR3 is TGTGCCAGCAGTGAGGTAGCGGGAGGGTCAGATACGCAGTATTTT. This translates into CASSEVAGGSDTQYF. The chain carries TRBV6-1 and TRBJ2-3, with 11 bases lining up with TRBD2. This CDR3 has 15 amino acids. Per the germline V gene, CDR1 is MNHNS and CDR2 is SASEGT. The trim removed 3 bases at V and 4 bases at J, leaving 3 bases unmatched.

Remarks on this clone: Other nucleotide sequences from this sample produce the same CDR3. The chain carries TRBV12-3 or TRBV12-4 and TRBJ1-1; D is unresolved. V was trimmed by 1 base and J by 1 base, leaving 4 bases between them. The CDR3 contains 13 residues. The CDR3 is CASSLGPNTEAFF. CDR3 in DNA: TGTGCCAGCAGTTTAGGTCCGAACACTGAAGCTTTCTTT.

The chain links TRBV27 to TRBJ2-1, with TRBD2 matching over 12 bases. CDR1 is MNHEY, CDR2 SMNVEV, per germline (reference sequence). This CDR3 has 18 residues. V was clipped by 7 bases and J by 4 bases; unmatched bases: 14. The CDR3 spells CASIGLAGPPYYYNEQFF. The CDR3 DNA reads TGTGCCAGCATCGGACTAGCGGGACCCCCCTACTATTACAATGAGCAGTTCTTC.

The rearrangement joins TRBV11-2 to TRBJ1-1; D unresolved. V was trimmed by 1 base and J by 1 base, leaving 10 bases between them. This CDR3 has 15 amino acids. The germline gives CDR1 SGHAT, CDR2 FQNNGV. The CDR3 spells CASSLGGAGNTEAFF. CDR3 bases: TGTGCCAGCAGCTTAGGCGGCGCGGGGAACACTGAAGCTTTCTTT.

This clone occurred once. This chain links TRBV7-3 with TRBJ2-7, with D tentatively TRBD1 (5 bases). CDR3 length: 14 amino acids. The germline V gene has CDR1 SGHTA and CDR2 FQGTGA. V lost 2 bases to trimming and J lost 1 base, with 9 bases between them. CDR3 coding DNA: TGTGCCAGCAGCTTACTGGCAGGGTCCTACGAGCAGTACTTC. Its protein is CASSLLAGSYEQYF.

The chain has TRBV6-4 and TRBJ2-3, with a weak D call TRBD2 (5 bases). This CDR3 is 13 amino acids long. The germline V and J ends were trimmed by 8 bases and 0 bases, with 9 bases remaining between them. Germline V gene lookup returns CDR1 MRHNA and CDR2 SNTAGT. The CDR3 protein is CASARTSTDTQYF. The CDR3 region has the DNA TGTGCCAGCGCCAGGACTAGCACAGATACGCAGTATTTT.

The genes are TRBV19 and TRBJ1-4; D perhaps matches TRBD1 (6 bases). The CDR3 runs to 15 residues. V shed 5 bases and J shed 3 bases, with 13 bases lying between them. Germline CDR1 LNHDA, CDR2 SQIVND (reference sequence). The CDR3 loop is CASSGYRDSNEKLFF. DNA of the CDR3: TGTGCCAGTAGTGGTTACAGGGATTCTAATGAAAAACTGTTTTTT.

In this sample, this clone turned up a few times. The chain carries TRBV15 and TRBJ2-4, with D perhaps TRBD1 or TRBD2 (5 bases each). The CDR3 is 17 residues long. Deletions cut 0 bases from V and 3 bases from J, with 15 bases between. Germline CDR1 LNHNV, CDR2 YYDKDF (reference sequence). The CDR3 spells CATSRDQRGRGKNIQYF. The CDR3 nucleotides are TGTGCCACCAGCAGAGATCAGAGGGGACGTGGCAAAAACATTCAGTACTTC.

Worth noting for this clone: Other DNA sequences in the same sample also yield this CDR3. The gene calls are TRBV3-1 (or the pseudogene TRBV3-2) and TRBJ2-7; D not certain. Germline V gene data show CDR1 as LGHDT and CDR2 as YNNKEL (reference sequence). The CDR3 runs to 11 residues. V shed 1 base and J shed 7 bases, with 5 bases lying between them. The chain's CDR3 is CASSQVGEQYF. CDR3 coding DNA: TGTGCCAGCAGCCAAGTGGGTGAGCAGTACTTC.